This T cell receptor (beta chain) appears in the sequencing data of a study of monozygotic twins with inflammatory bowel disease. Findings and limits, study-wide: Extra variability in the repertoires of patients may have come from differing immunosuppressive treatments. Twins with IBD had fewer clonotypes in common with others than healthy twins, particularly during disease activity.

In the case of this clonotype: Its antigen is not known.

cDNA for TCRalpha and TCRbeta was amplified by nested PCRs of about 15 then 8 to 10 cycles. TCRdb reprocessed the 5' RACE reads and reports one entry per CDR3 protein, with no DNA. In all, the sample yields approximately 330,000 distinct CDR3 sequences. The CDR3 is 15 amino acids. Input material: blood. The sequence was collected from a human donor with ulcerative colitis or Crohn's disease, or a healthy co-twin of an affected twin (not recorded which). The rearrangement joins TRBV21-1 to TRBJ1-5; TCRdb lists TRBD1, though no DNA is available to test this call. TRBV21-1 counts as a pseudogene. CDR3 amino acids: CASSKVTGAYQPQHF.